This record covers a single TCR beta chain. The antigen remains unidentified. Germline CDR1 reads SGHVS; CDR2 reads FQNEAQ. This CDR3 is 16 amino acids long. V was pared by 4 bases and J by 1 base, with 2 bases of the junction left unmatched. This sample stems from a study of neurological immune-mediated disorders. Findings and limits, study-wide: None of the CDR3 amino acid sequences of expanded clones were shared across subjects, and this suggested private repertoires in all groups.

With 10-nucleotide random UMIs included, cDNA was synthesized by 5'RACE. TCRdb redid the calling of the 5' RACE reads with MiXCR, one entry per CDR3 protein. The sample has over 70,000 distinct CDR3 sequences, 9.5% to 13% seen once; the top ten hold more than 9%. Time point here: longitudinal time-point 1 (baseline). The unsorted libraries originated from 2 million PBMCs kept at -80 C. Source material: PBMCs. The chain couples TRBV7-8 to TRBJ2-5, with 14 bases identical to TRBD2. The clonotype originates from a man aged 25 to 40 in good health. CDR3 region: CASSYGLAGGQETQYF. The CDR3 DNA reads as TGTGCCAGCAGCTACGGACTAGCGGGGGGCCAAGAGACCCAGTACTTC.